The 13 T cell receptor beta chains presented below share a single source sample, sequenced in a study of blood T cells in healthy people across ages. The second PCR ran about 6 to 12 cycles with a sample-barcoded 5' primer and J-beta primers. MiXCR was run by TCRdb on the 5' RACE reads, yielding one entry per CDR3 protein. This sample yields about 640,000 distinct CDR3 sequences, of which approximately 50% are seen a single time; about two fifths belongs to the top ten. The specimen was blood. The origin of the receptors is a man in his fifties or sixties in good health.

The CDR3 DNA reads TGCAGCGTTGACCACCGAAGGGAGGATGGCTACACCTTC. Its translation: CSVDHRREDGYTF. V is TRBV29-1 and J is TRBJ1-2; D remains ambiguous. This CDR3 contains 13 residues. Trimming took off 3 bases at V and 6 bases at J, with 14 bases between the two ends. The germline V gene has CDR1 SQVTM and CDR2 ANQGSEA.

The chain employs TRBV29-1 and TRBJ2-3, with 7 bases that match TRBD1. The CDR3 runs 13 residues. The trim removed 4 bases at V and 2 bases at J, leaving 3 bases unmatched. Germline V gene sequence: CDR1 SQVTM, CDR2 ANQGSEA. The CDR3 region has the DNA TGCAGCGTTGGGGACAGATACACAGATACGCAGTATTTT. This encodes CSVGDRYTDTQYF.

The CDR3 protein is CASSLLGTDQETQYF. The CDR3 nucleotides are TGTGCCAGCAGCCTCTTGGGGACAGATCAAGAGACCCAGTACTTC. The rearrangement uses TRBV6-6 and TRBJ2-5; TRBD1 agrees at 7 bases. Germline CDR1 is MNHNY and CDR2 is SVGAGI (reference sequence). V was clipped by 6 bases and J by 2 bases; unmatched bases: 9. The CDR3 consists of 15 residues.

This chain links TRBV6-5 with TRBJ2-1, with 10 positions matching TRBD2. CDR1 MNHEY and CDR2 SVGAGI come from the germline V gene. The CDR3 runs to 16 residues. The V gene end was trimmed by 0 bases and the J gene end by 5 bases; junction bases not matched to a gene: 4. In DNA, the CDR3 is TGTGCCAGCAGTTACTCGAGCGGGGGGGCCAACAATGAGCAGTTCTTC. This codes for CASSYSSGGANNEQFF.

This clonotype has a single count. The chain couples TRBV7-9 to TRBJ2-5, with 7 bases identical to TRBD1. The trim removed 5 bases at V and 0 bases at J, leaving 9 bases unmatched. The CDR3 spans 16 residues. Germline V gene lookup returns CDR1 SEHNR and CDR2 FQNEAQ (reference sequence). CDR3 in amino acids: CASSPTPGQDQETQYF. The CDR3 nucleotides read TGTGCCAGCAGCCCCACCCCTGGACAGGACCAAGAGACCCAGTACTTC.

The V call is TRBV3-1, the J call TRBJ2-7; 7 bases fit TRBD1. With 0 bases clipped from V and 4 bases from J, the junction kept 9 bases outside the gene matches. Germline-derived CDR1 and CDR2 are LGHDT and YNNKEL (reference sequence). This CDR3 is 16 amino acids long. CDR3 DNA sequence: TGTGCCAGCAGCCAAGATACAGAGGGGGCCGTTTACGAGCAGTACTTC. Its protein is CASSQDTEGAVYEQYF.

The genes are TRBV20-1 and TRBJ2-1; 9 positions agree with TRBD2. V was pared by 6 bases and J by 5 bases, with 14 bases of the junction left unmatched. The germline CDR1 and CDR2 sequences are DFQATT and SNEGSKA (reference sequence). This CDR3 comprises 16 residues. CDR3 DNA sequence: TGCAGTGCCCAGCCCCTTAGCGGGGGCCGTAACAATGAGCAGTTCTTC. As protein: CSAQPLSGGRNNEQFF.

V and J are TRBV7-2 and TRBJ2-5; D is unresolved. Germline V gene data show CDR1 as SGHTA and CDR2 as FQGNSA. This CDR3 is 12 amino acids long. V lost 1 base, J lost 7 bases, and 7 bases lay in between. Written as DNA, the CDR3 is TGTGCCAGCAGCTTAGAGCTCGGGACCCAGTACTTC. This sequence encodes CASSLELGTQYF.

This rearrangement joins TRBV6-1 to TRBJ2-5; no firm D call. This CDR3 has 13 residues. The V and J ends lost 7 bases and 2 bases respectively, with 11 bases between them. Germline V lookup: CDR1 MNHNS, CDR2 SASEGT. The CDR3 sequence: CASTLVQQETQYF. In DNA, the CDR3 is TGTGCCAGCACACTGGTCCAGCAAGAGACCCAGTACTTC.

V gene TRBV29-1 combines with J gene TRBJ1-3; D is uncertain. The CDR3 sequence is 11 residues long. Germline V gene sequence: CDR1 SQVTM, CDR2 ANQGSEA. V lost 4 bases, J lost 4 bases, and 5 bases lay in between. The CDR3: CSVGRGNTIYF. CDR3 nucleotides: TGCAGCGTTGGTCGGGGAAACACCATATATTTT. Full variable domain (missing parts from reference TRBV29-1 and TRBJ1-3): SAVISQKPSRDICQRGTSLTIQCQVDSQVTMMFWYRQQPGQSLTLIATANQGSEATYESGFVIDKFPISRPNLTFSTLTVSNMSPEDSSIYLCSVGRGNTIYFGEGSWLTVV.

The chain recombines TRBV10-3 with TRBJ1-1; TRBD1 matches 7 bases. J lost 1 base, V lost 6 bases, and 5 bases had no gene match. Germline values: CDR1 ENHRY, CDR2 SYGVKD. CDR3 size: 14 residues. CDR3 region: CAIRAQGKNTEAFF. CDR3 DNA sequence: TGTGCCATCAGGGCACAGGGGAAGAACACTGAAGCTTTCTTT.

The gene calls are TRBV18 and TRBJ2-5; D tentatively reads TRBD1 or TRBD2 (6 bases each). CDR1 and CDR2 from the germline V gene are KGHSH and LQKENI. CDR3 length equals 15 residues. The V gene lost 2 bases and the J gene lost 1 base, with 11 bases spanning the gap. The CDR3 is CASSPRGAVQETQYF. The CDR3 bases are TGTGCCAGCTCACCAAGGGGGGCCGTCCAAGAGACCCAGTACTTC.

J is TRBJ2-1 and V is TRBV7-8, with 11 bases aligning to TRBD2. The V gene end was trimmed by 4 bases and the J gene end by 3 bases; junction bases not matched to a gene: 5. In germline, CDR1 is SGHVS, CDR2 FQNEAQ. The CDR3 has 16 amino acids. The CDR3 nucleotides read TGTGCCAGCAGCTCGCGAACTAGCGGGGGCTACAATGAGCAGTTCTTC. This gives the protein CASSSRTSGGYNEQFF.